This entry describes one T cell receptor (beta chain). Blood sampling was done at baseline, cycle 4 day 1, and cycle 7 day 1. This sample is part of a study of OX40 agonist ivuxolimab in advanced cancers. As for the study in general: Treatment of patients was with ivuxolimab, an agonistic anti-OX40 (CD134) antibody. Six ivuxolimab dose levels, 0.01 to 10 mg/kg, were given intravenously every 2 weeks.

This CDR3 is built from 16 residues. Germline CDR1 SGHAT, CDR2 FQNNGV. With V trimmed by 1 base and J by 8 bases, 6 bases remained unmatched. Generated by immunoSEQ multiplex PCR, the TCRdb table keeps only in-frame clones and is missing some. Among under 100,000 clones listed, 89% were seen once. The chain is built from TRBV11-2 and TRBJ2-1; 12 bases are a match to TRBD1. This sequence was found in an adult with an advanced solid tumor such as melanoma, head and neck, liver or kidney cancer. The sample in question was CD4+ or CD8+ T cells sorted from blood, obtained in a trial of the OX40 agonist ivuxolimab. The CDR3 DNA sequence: TGTGCCAGCAGCTTAGTTTCCGGGACAGGGGGCGATGAGCAGTTCTTC. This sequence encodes CASSLVSGTGGDEQFF.